These T cell receptor beta chains were read from a single sample in a study of T-cell reconstitution after alpha-beta-depleted transplantation in children. MiXCR was run by TCRdb on the PCR reads, yielding one entry per CDR3 protein. The sample records some 350,000 distinct CDR3 sequences, 10% being singletons. The specimen was PBMCs from the stem cell graft donor, collected from the stem cell graft. The source of these receptors is a human donor who donated a stem cell graft to a child with acute lymphoblastic leukemia. Each CDR3 is given with its conserved first and last residue. A D gene is named only where the DNA matches it firmly. The size of a clone is reported for some rows only, either as once, few or many, or as a class for expanded clones.

V: TRBV20-1
D: TRBD2
size: many
J: TRBJ2-7
CDR3: CSALVAGGPRYEQYF
DNA: TGCAGTGCTCTTGTAGCGGGAGGGCCGCGCTACGAGCAGTACTTC

V: TRBV27
D: TRBD1
size: many
J: TRBJ2-7
CDR3: CASSLITGGSYEQYF
DNA: TGTGCCAGCAGTTTAATCACAGGGGGAAGTTACGAGCAGTACTTC

V: TRBV6-7
D: TRBD2
size: .
J: TRBJ2-4
CDR3: CASSAWTSGLTGVKNIQYF
DNA: TGTGCCAGCAGTGCCTGGACTAGCGGTCTCACCGGCGTCAAAAACATTCAGTACTTC

V: TRBV9
D: .
size: many
J: TRBJ2-1
CDR3: CASSPGASQFF
DNA: TGTGCCAGCAGCCCCGGGGCCAGCCAGTTCTTC

V: TRBV5-1
D: TRBD2
size: many
J: TRBJ2-7
CDR3: CASSDISGGLGEQYF
DNA: TGCGCCAGCAGCGACATAAGCGGGGGCCTGGGCGAGCAGTACTTC

V: TRBV19
D: TRBD1
size: few
J: TRBJ1-2
CDR3: CASSAGQGGDYGYTF
DNA: TGTGCCAGTAGTGCCGGACAGGGTGGTGACTATGGCTACACCTTC

V: TRBV12-3/TRBV12-4
D: .
size: .
J: TRBJ1-2
CDR3: CASSLEQAYYGYTF
DNA: TGTGCCAGCAGTTTAGAACAGGCCTACTATGGCTACACCTTC

V: TRBV4-2
D: TRBD2
size: .
J: TRBJ2-2
CDR3: CASSPLTSGSTGELFF
DNA: TGTGCCAGCAGCCCGTTGACTAGCGGGAGTACCGGGGAGCTGTTTTTT

V: TRBV5-1
D: TRBD2
size: many
J: TRBJ2-1
CDR3: CASSSSGSRNEQFF
DNA: TGCGCCAGCAGCTCTAGCGGGAGCAGGAATGAGCAGTTCTTC

V: TRBV12-3/TRBV12-4
D: .
size: .
J: TRBJ1-5
CDR3: CATTQGADLYSNQPQHF
DNA: TGTGCCACCACGCAAGGGGCCGACCTTTATAGCAATCAGCCCCAGCATTTT

V: TRBV4-1
D: .
size: few
J: TRBJ2-5
CDR3: CASSQGEGSRARGPKGTQYF
DNA: TGCGCCAGCAGCCAAGGAGAAGGGTCCAGGGCTCGGGGGCCGAAGGGGACCCAGTACTTC

V: TRBV7-2
D: .
size: .
J: TRBJ1-5
CDR3: CASSLVAEQPQHF
DNA: TGTGCCAGCAGCTTAGTTGCGGAGCAGCCCCAGCATTTT

V: TRBV7-9
D: TRBD2
size: few
J: TRBJ2-3
CDR3: CASSLGSSGSSTDTQYF
DNA: TGTGCCAGCAGCTTAGGATCTAGCGGATCTAGCACAGATACGCAGTATTTT

V: TRBV3-1
D: .
size: .
J: TRBJ1-1
CDR3: CASSPNYRFANTEAFF
DNA: TGTGCCAGCAGCCCAAATTACCGCTTTGCGAACACTGAAGCTTTCTTT

V: TRBV15
D: TRBD2
size: many
J: TRBJ2-1
CDR3: CATSRDRLAGGLNEQFF
DNA: TGTGCCACCAGCAGAGATAGGCTAGCGGGAGGGTTGAATGAGCAGTTCTTC

V: TRBV6-2/TRBV6-3
D: TRBD1
size: .
J: TRBJ1-1
CDR3: CASSYDRASGTEAFF
DNA: TGTGCCAGCAGTTACGACAGGGCATCGGGAACTGAAGCTTTCTTT

V: TRBV14
D: .
size: .
J: TRBJ2-1
CDR3: CASSQRALLADEAEQFF
DNA: TGTGCCAGCAGCCAACGCGCCTTACTGGCGGACGAGGCTGAGCAGTTCTTC

V: TRBV27
D: TRBD2
size: few
J: TRBJ2-7
CDR3: CASSSQTSGQTYEQYF
DNA: TGTGCCAGCAGTTCCCAGACTAGCGGGCAAACCTACGAGCAGTACTTC

V: TRBV5-1
D: .
size: .
J: TRBJ2-5
CDR3: CASSLQGRWGETQYF
DNA: TGCGCCAGCAGCTTGCAGGGGCGCTGGGGAGAGACCCAGTACTTC

V: TRBV7-6
D: .
size: few
J: TRBJ1-6
CDR3: CASSLVAIGSPLHF
DNA: TGTGCCAGCAGCTTAGTTGCCATTGGTTCACCCCTCCACTTT

V: TRBV3-1
D: TRBD2
size: .
J: TRBJ2-1
CDR3: CASSQPAGIGNEQFF
DNA: TGTGCCAGCAGTCAACCAGCGGGAATAGGCAATGAGCAGTTCTTC

V: TRBV12-3/TRBV12-4
D: .
size: .
J: TRBJ2-7
CDR3: CASSSTPDRCEQYF
DNA: TGTGCCAGCAGTTCTACCCCAGACAGGTGCGAGCAGTACTTC

V: TRBV7-9
D: .
size: few
J: TRBJ2-3
CDR3: CASSLARLRGTDTQYF
DNA: TGTGCCAGCAGCTTAGCGCGATTGCGGGGCACAGATACGCAGTATTTT

V: TRBV5-1
D: .
size: .
J: TRBJ2-3
CDR3: CASSLLSETDTQYF
DNA: TGCGCCAGCAGCTTGTTGTCAGAGACAGATACGCAGTATTTT

V: TRBV7-9
D: .
size: few
J: TRBJ2-7
CDR3: CASSDSNSYEQYF
DNA: TGTGCCAGCAGTGACAGTAACTCCTACGAGCAGTACTTC

V: TRBV7-9
D: TRBD1
size: .
J: TRBJ1-1
CDR3: CASSYDGQGFTEAFF
DNA: TGTGCCAGCAGCTACGACGGACAGGGGTTCACTGAAGCTTTCTTT

V: TRBV29-1
D: TRBD2
size: many
J: TRBJ2-1
CDR3: CSVEGAGGPVEQFF
DNA: TGCAGCGTTGAAGGTGCGGGAGGGCCTGTTGAGCAGTTCTTC

V: TRBV12-3/TRBV12-4
D: TRBD1
size: few
J: TRBJ2-1
CDR3: CASSMRQGSSYNEQFF
DNA: TGTGCCAGCAGTATGAGACAGGGTAGCTCCTACAATGAGCAGTTCTTC

V: TRBV5-1
D: TRBD1
size: few
J: TRBJ2-2
CDR3: CASSIPGTGGTGELFF
DNA: TGCGCCAGCAGCATACCCGGGACAGGGGGCACCGGGGAGCTGTTTTTT

V: TRBV6-2/TRBV6-3
D: .
size: few
J: TRBJ2-7
CDR3: CASSYSRGYYEQYF
DNA: TGTGCCAGCAGTTACTCGAGGGGCTACTACGAGCAGTACTTC

V: TRBV10-3
D: .
size: many
J: TRBJ2-3
CDR3: CATRTGSSTDTQYF
DNA: TGTGCCACCCGGACGGGGAGTAGCACAGATACGCAGTATTTT

V: TRBV5-6
D: .
size: few
J: TRBJ1-1
CDR3: CASSGLWNTEAFF
DNA: TGTGCCAGCAGCGGGCTTTGGAACACTGAAGCTTTCTTT

V: TRBV7-8
D: .
size: .
J: TRBJ2-3
CDR3: CASSFSLWMDTQYF
DNA: TGTGCCAGCAGCTTCTCTCTTTGGATGGATACGCAGTATTTT

V: TRBV7-2
D: TRBD2
size: few
J: TRBJ2-5
CDR3: CASSFPTSGSEETQYF
DNA: TGTGCCAGCAGCTTCCCGACTAGCGGGAGTGAGGAGACCCAGTACTTC

V: TRBV7-9
D: TRBD1
size: many
J: TRBJ2-2
CDR3: CASSHRDRGTGELFF
DNA: TGTGCCAGCAGCCACCGGGACAGGGGCACCGGGGAGCTGTTTTTT

V: TRBV30
D: .
size: .
J: TRBJ1-5
CDR3: CAWNRGRDQPQHF
DNA: TGTGCCTGGAATAGAGGGAGGGATCAGCCCCAGCATTTT

V: TRBV7-2
D: TRBD1
size: few
J: TRBJ2-7
CDR3: CASSPYRGREQYF
DNA: TGTGCCAGCAGCCCTTACAGGGGGCGCGAGCAGTACTTC

V: TRBV3-1
D: .
size: few
J: TRBJ2-4
CDR3: CASSQDYVSGVWLIAKNIQYF
DNA: TGTGCCAGCAGCCAAGATTACGTCTCAGGCGTCTGGCTAATAGCCAAAAACATTCAGTACTTC

V: TRBV5-1
D: .
size: .
J: TRBJ2-3
CDR3: CASSFMDTATGTQYF
DNA: TGCGCCAGCAGCTTTATGGACACCGCCACTGGTACGCAGTATTTT

V: TRBV5-6
D: .
size: few
J: TRBJ1-1
CDR3: CASSSDTSGTEAFF
DNA: TGTGCCAGCAGCTCGGACACCTCGGGCACTGAAGCTTTCTTT

V: TRBV20-1
D: TRBD2
size: .
J: TRBJ2-3
CDR3: CSSQTSGSIDTQYF
DNA: TGCAGTTCTCAGACTAGCGGGAGTATCGATACGCAGTATTTT

V: TRBV15
D: .
size: few
J: TRBJ2-3
CDR3: CATTSGNGDTQYF
DNA: TGTGCCACCACCTCGGGTAATGGGGATACGCAGTATTTT

V: TRBV11-2
D: .
size: .
J: TRBJ1-3
CDR3: CASSPDPVLSSGNTIYF
DNA: TGTGCCAGCAGCCCCGACCCCGTCCTGAGCTCTGGAAACACCATATATTTT

V: TRBV28
D: TRBD2
size: few
J: TRBJ2-1
CDR3: CASSNLAGDINEQFF
DNA: TGTGCCAGCAGCAATCTAGCGGGAGATATCAATGAGCAGTTCTTC

V: TRBV14
D: TRBD2
size: .
J: TRBJ2-7
CDR3: CASSQGGGSRGEQYF
DNA: TGTGCCAGCAGCCAAGGGGGGGGTAGCCGCGGCGAGCAGTACTTC

V: TRBV11-2
D: .
size: few
J: TRBJ2-3
CDR3: CASRLWGSTDTQYF
DNA: TGTGCCAGCAGACTTTGGGGGAGCACAGATACGCAGTATTTT